This TCR beta chain was recovered during a study of blood T cell repertoires in COVID-19. Study at large: Researchers got acute and convalescent COVID-19 samples from the United States, Italy and Spain. PBMCs, B-cell-depleted T cells, or T cells were the source of the cDNA or gDNA that made up the material.

This clone was found a few times. CDR3 size: 16 residues. CDR1 and CDR2 from the germline V gene are LNHDA and SQIVND (reference sequence). Trimming removed 3 bases at V and 8 bases at J, with 17 bases between. Source study methods: Amplifying reference gene primers gave estimates of nucleated cell counts. Sequenced by immunoSEQ multiplex PCR; TCRdb stores in-frame clones only, minus some. That table furnishes V, J and clone size, whereas the DNA furnished D and trimming. The repertoire includes 250,000 or so clones, 70% to 90% of them detected once, and approximately 3% sits in the top ten. The TCR sequence derives from a woman in her twenties or thirties with active or convalescent COVID-19. The sample comprised peripheral blood. This sequence joins TRBV19 and TRBJ1-6, with D unclear. The DNA of the CDR3 is TGTGCCAGTAGTATCCGGGCCGCAGGCGGGGATTCACCCCTCCACTTT. It specifies CASSIRAAGGDSPLHF.